This is a list of T cell receptor beta chains from one sample in a study of preoperative IRX-2 immunotherapy in early breast cancer. Only in-frame clones appear in the TCRdb table, and some are missing; sequencing was by immunoSEQ multiplex PCR. The table has 39,000 or so clones, approximately 80% seen once. The sample here was tumor tissue, taken after IRX-2 immunotherapy. These receptors originate from a human donor with breast cancer. The CDR3 runs from the conserved cysteine through the conserved F or W. A D gene is named only where the DNA matches it firmly. Expanded clones are given a class, and other clones once, few, many or no size at all.

clone_size	v_call	d_call	j_call	cdr3_aa	cdr3_nt
NA	TRBV7-1	NA	TRBJ2-1	CASTAGLYNEQFF	TGTGCCAGCACCGCGGGACTTTACAATGAGCAGTTCTTC
NA	TRBV7-4	NA	TRBJ1-3	CASSLYPTDISGNTIYF	TGTGCCAGCAGCTTATACCCGACAGATATCTCTGGAAACACCATATATTTT
NA	TRBV7-1	NA	TRBJ1-3	CASSFKGPSSGNTIYF	TGTGCCAGCAGCTTTAAGGGACCGTCCTCTGGAAACACCATATATTTT
few	TRBV5-1	TRBD1	TRBJ2-2	CASSRDRSTGELFF	TGCGCCAGCAGTAGGGACAGGAGCACCGGGGAGCTGTTTTTT
NA	TRBV7-8	TRBD1	TRBJ1-3	CASSLGSRGRSGNTIYF	TGTGCCAGCAGCTTAGGGAGCAGGGGGCGTTCTGGAAACACCATATATTTT
NA	TRBV16	NA	TRBJ1-3	CASSTGYSGNTIYF	TGTGCCAGCAGCACAGGTTACTCTGGAAACACCATATATTTT
NA	TRBV5-1	TRBD1	TRBJ2-5	CASRRTGPQETQYF	TGCGCCAGCAGACGGACAGGCCCCCAAGAGACCCAGTACTTC
NA	TRBV5-1	TRBD1	TRBJ2-6	CASSTQTGLGSGANVLTF	TGCGCCAGCAGCACGCAGACAGGGCTTGGCTCTGGGGCCAACGTCCTGACTTTC
NA	TRBV10-1	NA	TRBJ1-1	CASSESGNTEAFF	TGCGCCAGCAGTGAGTCTGGGAACACTGAAGCTTTCTTT
NA	TRBV19	NA	TRBJ2-1	CASSQGSAGRSYNEQFF	TGTGCCAGTAGTCAGGGTAGCGCGGGCCGCTCCTACAATGAGCAGTTCTTC
NA	TRBV10-3	TRBD2	TRBJ2-1	CAISEHTSGSSNEQFF	TGTGCCATCAGTGAGCATACTAGCGGGAGCTCTAATGAGCAGTTCTTC
NA	TRBV14	TRBD1	TRBJ2-3	CASSPRTGLTDTQYF	TGTGCCAGCAGCCCCCGGACAGGGCTTACAGATACGCAGTATTTT
few	TRBV14	TRBD1	TRBJ2-2	CASSIRTGGATGELFF	TGTGCCAGCAGCATCCGGACAGGGGGCGCAACCGGGGAGCTGTTTTTT
NA	TRBV19	NA	TRBJ2-2	CASSIKAIAGELFF	TGTGCCAGTAGTATCAAAGCGATCGCCGGGGAGCTGTTTTTT
NA	TRBV19	NA	TRBJ1-5	CASSSIQRGSNQPQHF	TGTGCCAGTTCGAGTATTCAGAGGGGAAGCAATCAGCCCCAGCATTTT
NA	TRBV19	TRBD2	TRBJ2-1	CASSITSGKDEQFF	TGTGCCAGTAGTATCACTAGCGGGAAAGATGAGCAGTTCTTC
NA	TRBV18	NA	TRBJ2-7	CASSPGWNFPINYEQYF	TGTGCCAGCTCACCCGGGTGGAATTTTCCGATTAACTACGAGCAGTACTTC
NA	TRBV30	TRBD1	TRBJ1-1	CAWSSGQAATEAFF	TGTGCCTGGAGCTCTGGACAGGCGGCTACTGAAGCTTTCTTT
NA	TRBV10-2	NA	TRBJ1-4	CASSEWRRANEKLFF	TGCGCCAGCAGTGAGTGGCGGAGGGCTAATGAAAAACTGTTTTTT
many	TRBV6-8	TRBD1	TRBJ2-6	CASSLDRASSGANVLTF	TGTGCCAGCAGCCTGGACAGGGCTAGCTCTGGGGCCAACGTCCTGACTTTC
NA	TRBV12-5	TRBD2	TRBJ2-7	CASGLAASPGLAYEQYF	TGTGCTAGTGGTTTGGCCGCGTCGCCGGGACTAGCATACGAGCAGTACTTC
once	TRBV22-1	NA	TRBJ2-2	CATSDTGQGTGELFF	TGTGCCACCAGTGACACTGGGCAGGGTACCGGGGAGCTGTTTTTT
NA	TRBV7-6	TRBD1	TRBJ1-5	CASSLSRTGSQPQHF	TGTGCCAGCAGCTTATCCCGGACAGGGAGCCAGCCCCAGCATTTT
NA	TRBV18	NA	TRBJ2-1	CASATRGAERSYNEQFF	TGTGCCAGCGCGACACGAGGGGCGGAGCGGTCCTACAATGAGCAGTTCTTC
NA	TRBV11-3	NA	TRBJ1-6	CASSSQGRGASPLHF	TGTGCCAGCAGCTCCCAGGGGAGGGGGGCTTCACCCCTCCACTTT
NA	TRBV18	NA	TRBJ2-1	CASSQTSSPYNEQFF	TGTGCCAGCTCACAAACCTCGTCTCCCTACAATGAGCAGTTCTTC
NA	TRBV6-8	NA	TRBJ2-7	CASSYSVASYEQYF	TGTGCCAGCAGTTACTCAGTAGCCTCCTACGAGCAGTACTTC
NA	TRBV6-9	NA	TRBJ2-1	CASSYRGHEQFF	TGTGCCAGCAGTTACAGGGGACATGAGCAGTTCTTC
NA	TRBV5-1	TRBD1	TRBJ2-7	CASSRDSAPTLEQYF	TGCGCCAGCAGCCGGGACAGCGCCCCAACCCTCGAGCAGTACTTC
NA	TRBV7-6	NA	TRBJ2-7	CASSSGSKRVDEQYF	TGTGCCAGCAGCTCCGGGAGTAAGCGGGTCGACGAGCAGTACTTC
NA	TRBV19	NA	TRBJ2-7	CASSLQVGGSYEQYF	TGTGCCAGTAGTTTACAGGTGGGGGGCTCCTACGAGCAGTACTTC
NA	TRBV10-2	TRBD2	TRBJ2-3	CASSESRLAVTFTDTQYF	TGCGCCAGCAGTGAGTCCAGACTAGCGGTTACCTTCACAGATACGCAGTATTTT
NA	TRBV28	TRBD1	TRBJ2-7	CASSSLTGAYEQYF	TGTGCCAGCAGCTCCCTCACAGGGGCCTACGAGCAGTACTTC
NA	TRBV10-3	NA	TRBJ1-2	CAISESKARHRVGGYTF	TGTGCCATCAGTGAGTCGAAGGCGAGGCACAGGGTGGGAGGCTACACCTTC
NA	TRBV14	NA	TRBJ1-2	CASSRGGHGYGYTF	TGTGCCAGCAGCAGGGGGGGACACGGCTATGGCTACACCTTC
few	TRBV29-1	NA	TRBJ2-3	CSVEGAGSTDTQYF	TGCAGCGTTGAAGGGGCTGGCAGCACAGATACGCAGTATTTT
NA	TRBV5-1	NA	TRBJ1-4	CASSLMRAANEKLFF	TGCGCTAGCAGCTTGATGAGGGCGGCGAATGAAAAACTGTTTTTT
NA	TRBV5-1	NA	TRBJ2-6	CASRTGTFSGANVLTF	TGCGCCAGCAGAACCGGGACGTTCTCTGGGGCCAACGTCCTGACTTTC
NA	TRBV5-1	NA	TRBJ2-4	CASSLGRTENIQYF	TGCGCCAGCAGCTTGGGGAGGACAGAAAACATTCAGTACTTC
NA	TRBV1	NA	TRBJ2-1	CASSLGDDNEQFF	TGCGCCAGCAGCTTGGGGGACGACAATGAGCAGTTCTTC
NA	TRBV6-8	TRBD1	TRBJ1-4	CASAPKGPGGTTNEKLFF	TGTGCCAGCGCCCCCAAAGGGCCAGGGGGCACCACTAATGAAAAACTGTTTTTT
NA	TRBV6-8	TRBD1	TRBJ1-1	CASMGTANTEAFF	TGTGCCAGCATGGGGACAGCGAACACTGAAGCTTTCTTT
NA	TRBV11-3	TRBD1	TRBJ1-2	CASSYLTGKGGYTF	TGTGCCAGCAGTTATTTGACAGGGAAAGGTGGCTACACCTTC
NA	TRBV25-1	TRBD1	TRBJ1-6	CASSAETGVGSPLHF	TGTGCCAGCAGTGCGGAGACAGGGGTGGGTTCACCCCTCCACTTT
NA	TRBV5-1	NA	TRBJ1-1	CASSLPRGASADTEAFF	TGCGCCAGCAGCTTGCCCCGGGGGGCTTCGGCGGACACTGAAGCTTTCTTT
NA	TRBV19	NA	TRBJ2-1	CASSIDITYNEQFF	TGTGCCAGTAGTATTGACATTACCTACAATGAGCAGTTCTTC
NA	TRBV6-8	NA	TRBJ1-1	CAISARGLNTEAFF	TGTGCCATCAGTGCAAGGGGCCTGAACACTGAAGCTTTCTTT